This T cell receptor beta chain was sequenced during a study of T cells after yellow fever vaccination. Concerning this clonotype: Its specificity is not known.

Findings of the study overall: It was the secondary response that reached its peak faster, day 5 versus 15, but it was weaker. A large majority of primary-vaccination clones showed up again after the booster (roughly 95% CD4, 88% CD8). Abundant clonotypes from the bulk population could have been carried over as contaminants into FACS-sorted repertoires.

The CDR3 covers 18 residues. Trimming cost V 11 bases and J 3 bases; bases outside gene matches: 22. The study made its TCR cDNA through 5'RACE template switching. That step introduced a universal primer site along with UMIs. TCRdb passed the 5' RACE reads through MiXCR, listing each CDR3 protein once. This sample has 90,000 to 130,000 distinct CDR3 sequences, with roughly 8.4% found just once. The J gene is TRBJ2-7, the V gene TRBV12-3 or TRBV12-4; 10 nucleotides line up with TRBD2. The sample in question was CD8+ T cells sorted from PBMCs, obtained 45 days after the yellow fever booster vaccination. This receptor was identified in a man aged 25 to 40 who received the YFV17D yellow fever vaccine. CDR3 nucleotides: TGTGCCTTCAGTTTCTGGCTAGCGGGAGATTCCTTGTTCTACGAGCAGTACTTC. It encodes CAFSFWLAGDSLFYEQYF.